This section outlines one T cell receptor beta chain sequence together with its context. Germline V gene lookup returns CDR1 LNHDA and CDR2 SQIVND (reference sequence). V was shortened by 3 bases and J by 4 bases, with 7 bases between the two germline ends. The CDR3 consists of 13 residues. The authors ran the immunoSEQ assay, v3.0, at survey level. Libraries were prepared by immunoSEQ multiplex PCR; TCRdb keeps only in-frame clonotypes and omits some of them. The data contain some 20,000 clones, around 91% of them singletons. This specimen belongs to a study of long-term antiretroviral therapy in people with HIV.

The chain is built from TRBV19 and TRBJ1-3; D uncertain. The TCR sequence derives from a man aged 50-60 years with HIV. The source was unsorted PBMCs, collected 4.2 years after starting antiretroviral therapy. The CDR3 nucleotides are TGTGCCAGTAGTATCGGTCGGGGAAACACCATATATTTT. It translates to CASSIGRGNTIYF.